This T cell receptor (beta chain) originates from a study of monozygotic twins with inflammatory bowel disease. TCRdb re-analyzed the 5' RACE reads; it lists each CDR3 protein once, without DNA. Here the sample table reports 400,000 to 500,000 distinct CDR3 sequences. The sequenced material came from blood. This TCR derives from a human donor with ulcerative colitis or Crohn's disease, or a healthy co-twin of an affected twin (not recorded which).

The chain's CDR3 is CASASGRMYEQYF. The genes are TRBV6-5 and TRBJ2-7. The CDR3 has 13 residues. Germline CDR1 MNHEY, CDR2 SVGAGI.